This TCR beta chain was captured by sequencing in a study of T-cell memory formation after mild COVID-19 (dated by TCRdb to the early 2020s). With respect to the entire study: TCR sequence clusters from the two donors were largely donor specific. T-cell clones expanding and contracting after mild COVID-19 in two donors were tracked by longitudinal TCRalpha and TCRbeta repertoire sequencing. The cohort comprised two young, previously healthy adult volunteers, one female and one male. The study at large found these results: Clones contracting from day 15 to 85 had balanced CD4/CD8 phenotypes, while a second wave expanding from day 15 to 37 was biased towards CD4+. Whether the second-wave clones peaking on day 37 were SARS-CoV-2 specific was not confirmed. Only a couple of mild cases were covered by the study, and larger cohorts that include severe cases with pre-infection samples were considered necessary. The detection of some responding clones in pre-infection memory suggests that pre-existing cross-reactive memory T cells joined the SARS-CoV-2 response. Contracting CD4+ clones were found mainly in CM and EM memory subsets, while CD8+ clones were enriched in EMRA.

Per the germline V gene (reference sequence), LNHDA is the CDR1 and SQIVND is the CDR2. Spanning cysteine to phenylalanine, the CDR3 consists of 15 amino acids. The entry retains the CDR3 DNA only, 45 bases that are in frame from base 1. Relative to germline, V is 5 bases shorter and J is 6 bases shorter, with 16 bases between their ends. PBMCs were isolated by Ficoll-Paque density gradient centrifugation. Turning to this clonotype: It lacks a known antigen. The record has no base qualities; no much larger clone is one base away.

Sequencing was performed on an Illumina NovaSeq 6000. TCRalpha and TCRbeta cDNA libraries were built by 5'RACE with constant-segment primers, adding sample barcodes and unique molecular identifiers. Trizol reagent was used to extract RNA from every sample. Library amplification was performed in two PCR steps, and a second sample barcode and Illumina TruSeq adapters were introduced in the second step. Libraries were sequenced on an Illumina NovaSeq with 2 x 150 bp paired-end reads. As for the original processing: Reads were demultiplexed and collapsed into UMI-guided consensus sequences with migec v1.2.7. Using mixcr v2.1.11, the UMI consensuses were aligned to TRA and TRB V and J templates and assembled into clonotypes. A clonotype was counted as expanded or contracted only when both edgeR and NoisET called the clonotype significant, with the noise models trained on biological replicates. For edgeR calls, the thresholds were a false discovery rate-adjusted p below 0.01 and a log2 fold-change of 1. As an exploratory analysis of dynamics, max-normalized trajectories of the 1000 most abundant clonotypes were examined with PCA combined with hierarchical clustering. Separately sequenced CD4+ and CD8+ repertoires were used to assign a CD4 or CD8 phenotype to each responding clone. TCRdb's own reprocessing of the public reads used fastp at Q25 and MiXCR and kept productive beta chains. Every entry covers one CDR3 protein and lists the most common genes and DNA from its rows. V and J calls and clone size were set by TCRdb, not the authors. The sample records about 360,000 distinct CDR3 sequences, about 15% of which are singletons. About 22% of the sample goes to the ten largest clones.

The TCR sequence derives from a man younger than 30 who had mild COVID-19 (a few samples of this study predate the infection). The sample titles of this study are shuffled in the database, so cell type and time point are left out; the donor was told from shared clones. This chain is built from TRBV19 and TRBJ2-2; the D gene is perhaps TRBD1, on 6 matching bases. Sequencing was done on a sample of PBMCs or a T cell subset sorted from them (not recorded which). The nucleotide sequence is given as TGTGCCAGTAGTCCCCCGACAGGATTCGCCGGGGAGCTGTTTTTT. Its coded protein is CASSPPTGFAGELFF.